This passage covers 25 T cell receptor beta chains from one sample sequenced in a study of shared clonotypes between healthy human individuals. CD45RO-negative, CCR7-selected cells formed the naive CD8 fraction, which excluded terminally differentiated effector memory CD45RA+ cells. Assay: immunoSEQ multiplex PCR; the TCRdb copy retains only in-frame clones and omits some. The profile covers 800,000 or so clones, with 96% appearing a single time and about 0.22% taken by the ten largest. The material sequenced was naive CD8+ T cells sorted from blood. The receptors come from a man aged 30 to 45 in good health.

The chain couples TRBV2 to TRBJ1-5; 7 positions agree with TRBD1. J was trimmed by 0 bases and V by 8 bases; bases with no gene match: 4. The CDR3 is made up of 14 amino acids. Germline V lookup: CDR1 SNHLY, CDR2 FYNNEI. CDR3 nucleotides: TGTGCCAGCTGCAGGGGGAATAGCAATCAGCCCCAGCATTTT. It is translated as CASCRGNSNQPQHF. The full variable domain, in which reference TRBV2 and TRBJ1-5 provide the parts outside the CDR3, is EPEVTQTPSHQVTQMGQEVILRCVPISNHLYFYWYRQILGQKVEFLVSFYNNEISEKSEIFDDQFSVERPDGSNFTLKIRSTKLEDSAMYFCASCRGNSNQPQHFGDGTRLSIL.

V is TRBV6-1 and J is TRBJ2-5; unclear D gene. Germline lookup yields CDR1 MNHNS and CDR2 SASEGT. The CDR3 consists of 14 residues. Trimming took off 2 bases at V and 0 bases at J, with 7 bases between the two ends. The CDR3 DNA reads TGTGCCAGCAGTGAATGGCTAGACCAAGAGACCCAGTACTTC. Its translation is CASSEWLDQETQYF.

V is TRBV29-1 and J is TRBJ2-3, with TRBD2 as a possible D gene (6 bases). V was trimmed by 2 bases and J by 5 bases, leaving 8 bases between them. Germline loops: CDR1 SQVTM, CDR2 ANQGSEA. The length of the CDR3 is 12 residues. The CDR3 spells CSVELGGDTQYF. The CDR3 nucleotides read TGCAGCGTTGAACTGGGGGGAGATACGCAGTATTTT.

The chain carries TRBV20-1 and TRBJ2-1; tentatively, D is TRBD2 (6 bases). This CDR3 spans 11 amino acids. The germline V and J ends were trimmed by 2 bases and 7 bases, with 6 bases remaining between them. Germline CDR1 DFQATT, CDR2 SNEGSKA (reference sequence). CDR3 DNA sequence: TGCAGTGCTAGACGGGGGAATGAGCAGTTCTTC. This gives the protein CSARRGNEQFF.

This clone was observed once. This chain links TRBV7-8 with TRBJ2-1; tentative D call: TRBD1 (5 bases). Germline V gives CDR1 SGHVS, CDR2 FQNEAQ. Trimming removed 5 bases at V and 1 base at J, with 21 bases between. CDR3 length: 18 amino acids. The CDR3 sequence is CASSQMTAGAGSYNEQFF. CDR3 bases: TGTGCCAGCAGCCAAATGACTGCTGGGGCTGGATCCTACAATGAGCAGTTCTTC.

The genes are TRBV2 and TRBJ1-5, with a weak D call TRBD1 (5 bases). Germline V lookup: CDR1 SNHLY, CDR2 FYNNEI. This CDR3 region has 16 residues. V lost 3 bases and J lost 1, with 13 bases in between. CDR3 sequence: CASSDWRDVSNQPQHF. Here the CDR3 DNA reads TGTGCCAGCAGTGACTGGCGGGACGTGAGCAATCAGCCCCAGCATTTT. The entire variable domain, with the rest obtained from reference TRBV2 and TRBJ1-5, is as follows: EPEVTQTPSHQVTQMGQEVILRCVPISNHLYFYWYRQILGQKVEFLVSFYNNEISEKSEIFDDQFSVERPDGSNFTLKIRSTKLEDSAMYFCASSDWRDVSNQPQHFGDGTRLSIL.

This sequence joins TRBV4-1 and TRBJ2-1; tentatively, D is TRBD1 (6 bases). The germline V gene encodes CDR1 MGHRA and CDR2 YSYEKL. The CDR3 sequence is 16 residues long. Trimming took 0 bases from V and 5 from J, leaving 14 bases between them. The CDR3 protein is CASSQEGGQINNEQFF. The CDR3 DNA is TGCGCCAGCAGCCAAGAAGGGGGACAAATTAACAATGAGCAGTTCTTC.

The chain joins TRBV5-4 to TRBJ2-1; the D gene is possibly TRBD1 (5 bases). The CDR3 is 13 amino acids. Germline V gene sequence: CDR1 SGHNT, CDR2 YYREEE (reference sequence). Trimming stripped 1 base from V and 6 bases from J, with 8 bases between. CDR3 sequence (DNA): TGTGCCAGCAGCTTGCTCGACAGCAATGAGCAGTTCTTC. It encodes CASSLLDSNEQFF. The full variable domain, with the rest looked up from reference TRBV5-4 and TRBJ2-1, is ETGVTQSPTHLIKTRGQQVTLRCSSQSGHNTVSWYQQALGQGPQFIFQYYREEENGRGNFPPRFSGLQFPNYSSELNVNALELDDSALYLCASSLLDSNEQFFGPGTRLTVL.

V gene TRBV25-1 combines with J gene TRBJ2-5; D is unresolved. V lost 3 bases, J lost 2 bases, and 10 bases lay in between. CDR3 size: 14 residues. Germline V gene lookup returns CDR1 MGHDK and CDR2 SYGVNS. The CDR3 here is CASSDPQRQETQYF. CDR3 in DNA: TGTGCCAGCAGTGATCCCCAGCGACAAGAGACCCAGTACTTC.

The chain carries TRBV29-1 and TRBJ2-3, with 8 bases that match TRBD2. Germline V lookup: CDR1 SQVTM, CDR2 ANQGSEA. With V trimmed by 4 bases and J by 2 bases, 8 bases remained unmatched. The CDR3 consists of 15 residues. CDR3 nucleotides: TGCAGCGTTGTCTCAGCGGGAGACCCCACAGATACGCAGTATTTT. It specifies CSVVSAGDPTDTQYF.

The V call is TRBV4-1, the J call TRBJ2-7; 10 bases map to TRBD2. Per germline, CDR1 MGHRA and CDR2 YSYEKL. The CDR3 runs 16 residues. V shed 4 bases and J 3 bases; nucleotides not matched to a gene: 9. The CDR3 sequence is CASSPINLAGVYEQYF. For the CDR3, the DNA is TGCGCCAGCAGCCCCATTAACCTAGCGGGAGTCTACGAGCAGTACTTC.

The CDR3 reads CSVDVGLLPYNEQFF. The CDR3 nucleotides are TGCAGCGTTGACGTAGGGCTCCTGCCCTACAATGAGCAGTTCTTC. This chain uses TRBV29-1 with TRBJ2-1, with D unresolved. Trimming took 3 bases from V and 2 from J, leaving 14 bases between them. CDR1 and CDR2 (germline): SQVTM, ANQGSEA. This CDR3 contains 15 residues.

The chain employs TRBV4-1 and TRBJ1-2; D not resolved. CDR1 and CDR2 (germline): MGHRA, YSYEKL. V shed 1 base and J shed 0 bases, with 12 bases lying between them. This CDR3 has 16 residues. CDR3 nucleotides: TGCGCCAGCAGCCAAGTGGCGGAAAGCACTAACTATGGCTACACCTTC. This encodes CASSQVAESTNYGYTF.

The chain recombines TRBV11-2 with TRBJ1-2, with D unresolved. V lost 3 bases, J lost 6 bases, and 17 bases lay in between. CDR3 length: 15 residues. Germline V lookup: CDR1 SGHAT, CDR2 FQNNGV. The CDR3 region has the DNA TGTGCCAGCAGCTTTTCAACGGGGTTAACAGATGGCTACACCTTC. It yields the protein CASSFSTGLTDGYTF.

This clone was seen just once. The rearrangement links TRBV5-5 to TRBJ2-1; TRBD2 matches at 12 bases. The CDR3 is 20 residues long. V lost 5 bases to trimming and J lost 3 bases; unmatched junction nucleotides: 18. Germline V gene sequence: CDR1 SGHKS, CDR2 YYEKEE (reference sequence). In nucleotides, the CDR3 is TGTGCCAGCAGTAACAGCTTCGCCCGACTAGCGGGAGTTGGCTACAATGAGCAGTTCTTC. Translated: CASSNSFARLAGVGYNEQFF.

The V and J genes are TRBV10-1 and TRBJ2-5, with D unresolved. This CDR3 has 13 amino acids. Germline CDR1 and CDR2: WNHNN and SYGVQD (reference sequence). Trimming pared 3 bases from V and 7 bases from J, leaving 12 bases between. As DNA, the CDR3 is TGCGCCAGCAGTGATCTGCTCTCGGGGACCCAGTACTTC. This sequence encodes CASSDLLSGTQYF.

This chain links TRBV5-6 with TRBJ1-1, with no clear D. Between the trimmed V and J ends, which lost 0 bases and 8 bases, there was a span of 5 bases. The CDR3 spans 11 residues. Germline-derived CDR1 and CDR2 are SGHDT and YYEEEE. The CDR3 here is CASSLVGEAFF. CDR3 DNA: TGTGCCAGCAGCTTGGTAGGGGAAGCTTTCTTT.

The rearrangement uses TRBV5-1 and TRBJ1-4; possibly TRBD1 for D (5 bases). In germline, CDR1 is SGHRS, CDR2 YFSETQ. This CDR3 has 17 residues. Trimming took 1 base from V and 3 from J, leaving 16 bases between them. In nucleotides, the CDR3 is TGCGCCAGCAGCTTGAGGGCAGGGATAGTATCTAATGAAAAACTGTTTTTT. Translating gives CASSLRAGIVSNEKLFF.

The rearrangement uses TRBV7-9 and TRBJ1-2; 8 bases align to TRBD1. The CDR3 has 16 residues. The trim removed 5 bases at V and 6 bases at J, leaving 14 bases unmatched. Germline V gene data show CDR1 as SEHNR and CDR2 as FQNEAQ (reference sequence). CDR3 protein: CASSLARLTGDDGYTF. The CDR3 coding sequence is TGTGCCAGCAGCCTCGCTAGGCTGACAGGGGACGATGGCTACACCTTC.

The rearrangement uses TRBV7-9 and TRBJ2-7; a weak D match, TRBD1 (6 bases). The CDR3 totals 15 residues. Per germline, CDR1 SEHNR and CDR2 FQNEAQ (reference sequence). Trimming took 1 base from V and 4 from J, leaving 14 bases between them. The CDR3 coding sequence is TGTGCCAGCAGCTTAGGGCAGGGGATAAGATACGAGCAGTACTTC. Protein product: CASSLGQGIRYEQYF.

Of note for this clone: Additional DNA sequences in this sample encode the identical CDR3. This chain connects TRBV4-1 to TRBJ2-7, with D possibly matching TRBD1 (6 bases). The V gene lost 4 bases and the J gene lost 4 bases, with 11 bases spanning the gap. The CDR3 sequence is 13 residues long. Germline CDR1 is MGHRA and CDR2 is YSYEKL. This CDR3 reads CASSPERGYEQYF. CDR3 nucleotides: TGCGCCAGCAGCCCCGAGAGGGGGTACGAGCAGTACTTC.

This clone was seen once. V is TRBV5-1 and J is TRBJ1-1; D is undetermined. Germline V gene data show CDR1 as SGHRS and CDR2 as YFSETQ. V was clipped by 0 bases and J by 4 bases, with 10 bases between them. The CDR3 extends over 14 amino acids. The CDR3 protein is CASSLDTSSTEAFF. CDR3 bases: TGCGCCAGCAGCTTGGACACGTCGAGCACTGAAGCTTTCTTT.

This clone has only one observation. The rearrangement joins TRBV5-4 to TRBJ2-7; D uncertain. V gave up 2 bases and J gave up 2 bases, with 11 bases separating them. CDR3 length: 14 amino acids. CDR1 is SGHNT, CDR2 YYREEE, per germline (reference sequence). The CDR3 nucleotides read TGTGCCAGCAGCTTCCTCGGGTCTCCCTACGAGCAGTACTTC. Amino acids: CASSFLGSPYEQYF.

This CDR3 is CASSLEVRERNEQFF. The CDR3 coding sequence is TGCGCCAGCAGCTTGGAGGTGCGGGAGAGGAATGAGCAGTTCTTC. This rearrangement joins TRBV5-1 to TRBJ2-1, with 7 nucleotides matching TRBD2. Trimming removed 0 bases from V and 7 bases from J; junction bases left unmatched: 7. Germline V gives CDR1 SGHRS, CDR2 YFSETQ. The CDR3 is 15 residues long.

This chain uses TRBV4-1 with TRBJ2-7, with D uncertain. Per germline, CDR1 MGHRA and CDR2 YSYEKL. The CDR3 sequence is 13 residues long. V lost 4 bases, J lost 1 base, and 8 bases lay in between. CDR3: CASSRAPSYEQYF. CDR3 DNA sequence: TGCGCCAGCAGCCGCGCCCCTTCCTACGAGCAGTACTTC.